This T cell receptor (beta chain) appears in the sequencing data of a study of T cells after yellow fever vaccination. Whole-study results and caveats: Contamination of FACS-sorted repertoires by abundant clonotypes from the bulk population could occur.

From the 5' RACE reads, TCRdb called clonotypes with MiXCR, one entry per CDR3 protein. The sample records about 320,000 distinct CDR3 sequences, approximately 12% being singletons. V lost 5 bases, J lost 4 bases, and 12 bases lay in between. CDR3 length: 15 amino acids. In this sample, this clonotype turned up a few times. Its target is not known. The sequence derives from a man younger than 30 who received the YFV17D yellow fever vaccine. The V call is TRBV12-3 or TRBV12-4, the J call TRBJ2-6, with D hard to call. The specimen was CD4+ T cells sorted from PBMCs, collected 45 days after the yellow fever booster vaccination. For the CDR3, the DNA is TGTGCCAGCAGTCCCGCCGGTGTCGGGGCCAACGTCCTGACTTTC. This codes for CASSPAGVGANVLTF.